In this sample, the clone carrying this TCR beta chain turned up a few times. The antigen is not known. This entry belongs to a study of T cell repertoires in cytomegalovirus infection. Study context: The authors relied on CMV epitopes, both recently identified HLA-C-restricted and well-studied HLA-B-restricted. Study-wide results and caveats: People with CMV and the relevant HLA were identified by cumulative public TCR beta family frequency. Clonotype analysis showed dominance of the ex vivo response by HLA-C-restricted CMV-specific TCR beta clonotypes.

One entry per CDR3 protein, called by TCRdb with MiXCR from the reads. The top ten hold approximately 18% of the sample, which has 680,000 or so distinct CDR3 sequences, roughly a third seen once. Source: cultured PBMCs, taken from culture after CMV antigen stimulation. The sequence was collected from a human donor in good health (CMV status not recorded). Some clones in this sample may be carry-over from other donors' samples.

In nucleotides, the CDR3 is TGTGCCATCAGTGAGTCAGTAGGGGGGAGTGAGCAGTTCTTC. It specifies CAISESVGGSEQFF. V usage is TRBV10-3 and J usage is TRBJ2-1, with D perhaps assigned TRBD1 or TRBD2 (6 bases each). V shed 0 bases and J shed 9 bases, with 12 bases lying between them. The germline gives CDR1 ENHRY, CDR2 SYGVKD. The CDR3 covers 14 residues.